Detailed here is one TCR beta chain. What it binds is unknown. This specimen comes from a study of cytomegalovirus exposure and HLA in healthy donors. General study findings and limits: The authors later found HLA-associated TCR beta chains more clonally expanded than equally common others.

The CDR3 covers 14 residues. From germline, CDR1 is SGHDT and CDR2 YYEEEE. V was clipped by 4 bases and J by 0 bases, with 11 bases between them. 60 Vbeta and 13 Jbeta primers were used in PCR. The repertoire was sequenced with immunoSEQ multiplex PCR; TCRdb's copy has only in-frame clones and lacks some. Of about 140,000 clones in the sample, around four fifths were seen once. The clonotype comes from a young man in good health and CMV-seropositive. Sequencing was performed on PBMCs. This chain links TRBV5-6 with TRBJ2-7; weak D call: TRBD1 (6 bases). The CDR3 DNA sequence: TGTGCCAGCAGCCAGGGACAAACCTCCTACGAGCAGTACTTC. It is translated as CASSQGQTSYEQYF.